This passage covers 32 T cell receptor beta chains from one sample sequenced in a study of OX40 agonist ivuxolimab in advanced cancers. The repertoire was sequenced with immunoSEQ multiplex PCR; TCRdb's copy has only in-frame clones and lacks some. The sample holds over 75,000 clones, 75% to 95% seen once. The source was CD4+ or CD8+ T cells sorted from blood, collected in a trial of the OX40 agonist ivuxolimab. The receptors were gathered from an adult with an advanced solid tumor such as melanoma, head and neck, liver or kidney cancer.

The CDR3 region has the DNA TGTGCCAGCACCATGAGAGGCGGGAGCGTCTACGAGCAGTACTTC. Its translation is CASTMRGGSVYEQYF. The chain uses TRBV28 and TRBJ2-7; TRBD2 matches 7 bases. The ends lost 7 bases at V and 3 bases at J; junction bases unmatched: 12. There are 15 residues in the CDR3. CDR1 and CDR2 from the germline V gene are MDHEN and SYDVKM.

This chain uses TRBV7-9 with TRBJ2-3; no clear D gene. V was shortened by 4 bases and J by 0 bases, with 8 bases between the two germline ends. The CDR3 has 14 amino acids. Germline V gene sequence: CDR1 SEHNR, CDR2 FQNEAQ (reference sequence). The CDR3 nucleotides read TGTGCCAGCAGCTCGTCCCGCAGCACAGATACGCAGTATTTT. Translation gives CASSSSRSTDTQYF.

The V call is TRBV5-6, the J call TRBJ2-2; the match to TRBD1 covers 9 bases. CDR1 and CDR2 (germline): SGHDT, YYEEEE. The junction had 0 bases not matched to a gene; V was cut back by 5 bases and J by 4 bases. The CDR3 runs to 13 residues. The CDR3 region is CASRGQGTGELFF. The CDR3 nucleotides read TGTGCCAGCAGGGGACAGGGCACCGGGGAGCTGTTTTTT.

The chain combines TRBV6-1 with TRBJ1-2; possibly TRBD1 for D (6 bases). V lost 3 bases and J lost 6, with 14 bases in between. Germline CDR1 MNHNS, CDR2 SASEGT. The CDR3 loop spans 14 amino acids. The CDR3 nucleotides are TGTGCCAGCAGTGACAGGGGATGGCTGAATGGCTACACCTTC. Translation gives CASSDRGWLNGYTF.

The chain joins TRBV6-1 to TRBJ2-1, with 7 bases aligning to TRBD1. This CDR3 contains 11 residues. Unmatched junction bases numbered 3, after V lost 3 bases and J lost 13 bases. CDR1 and CDR2 (germline): MNHNS, SASEGT. The CDR3 loop is CASSENRGQFF. The CDR3, as DNA: TGTGCCAGCAGTGAGAACAGGGGACAGTTCTTC.

This rearrangement joins TRBV7-2 to TRBJ2-5, with D possibly being TRBD2 (6 bases). CDR3 size: 15 residues. Trimming shortened V by 5 bases and J by 0 bases, and 13 bases separated the two germline ends. In germline, CDR1 is SGHTA, CDR2 FQGNSA. The CDR3 DNA is TGTGCCAGCAGCCCGACTAGGCTCTACCAAGAGACCCAGTACTTC. Translating it yields CASSPTRLYQETQYF.

In its sample, this clone was seen once. The chain employs TRBV9 and TRBJ2-3; D is perhaps TRBD1 or TRBD2 (5 bases each). The CDR3 runs to 16 residues. The V end lost 2 bases, the J end lost 4 bases, and 17 bases lay between the germline ends. Germline V gives CDR1 SGDLS, CDR2 YYNGEE. CDR3 nucleotide sequence: TGTGCCAGCAGCGTGGGGACGAACCAGAGGGCAGATACGCAGTATTTT. Translated, it gives CASSVGTNQRADTQYF.

The chain employs TRBV7-9 and TRBJ2-7; D might be TRBD1 or TRBD2, each matching 5 bases. The CDR3 spans 13 residues. The germline V gene encodes CDR1 SEHNR and CDR2 FQNEAQ (reference sequence). Trimming removed 3 bases at V and 2 bases at J, with 8 bases between. CDR3 sequence reads: CASSFRGPYEQYF. The CDR3 region has the DNA TGTGCCAGCAGCTTCCGGGGCCCCTACGAGCAGTACTTC. The whole variable domain, filled in from reference TRBV7-9 and TRBJ2-7, reads DTGVSQNPRHKITKRGQNVTFRCDPISEHNRLYWYRQTLGQGPEFLTYFQNEAQLEKSRLLSDRFSAERPKGSFSTLEIQRTEQGDSAMYLCASSFRGPYEQYFGPGTRLTVT.

The chain couples TRBV6-6 to TRBJ1-1; tentatively, D is TRBD1 (5 bases). The CDR3 loop spans 12 amino acids. Germline V gene data show CDR1 as MNHNY and CDR2 as SVGAGI (reference sequence). V lost 5 bases, J lost 7 bases, and 11 bases lay in between. DNA for the CDR3: TGTGCCAGCAGTACCGGGACCGGTGAAGCTTTCTTT. Protein: CASSTGTGEAFF.

Worth noting for this clone: One junction end disagrees with the germline gene, perhaps due to a read error. This sequence joins TRBV4-2 and TRBJ2-1, with 12 bases lining up with TRBD2. Per germline, CDR1 LGHNA and CDR2 YNFKEQ. The CDR3 is 14 residues long. CDR3 loop: CASNQATSGGEQFF. The CDR3 DNA follows: TGTGCCAGCAACCAAGCGACTAGCGGGGGTGAGCAGTTCTTC.

V usage is TRBV7-6 and J usage is TRBJ2-7; TRBD1 aligns across 7 bases. This CDR3 has 15 residues. Germline CDR1 is SGHVS and CDR2 is FNYEAQ. V lost 1 base and J lost 4; bases outside the gene matches: 7. This CDR3 reads CASSLVPGQSYEQYF. CDR3 DNA: TGTGCCAGCAGCTTAGTGCCGGGACAGAGTTACGAGCAGTACTTC.

The chain carries TRBV7-3 and TRBJ2-5; TRBD1 matches at 8 bases. Germline assignment: CDR1 SGHTA and CDR2 FQGTGA. The CDR3 length is 14 residues. J was trimmed by 7 bases and V by 0 bases; bases with no gene match: 4. CDR3 residues: CASSLTGQAATQYF. The CDR3 DNA is TGTGCCAGCAGCTTAACGGGACAGGCGGCGACCCAGTACTTC. Together with reference TRBV7-3 and TRBJ2-5, the CDR3 gives the full variable domain: GAGVSQTPSNKVTEKGKYVELRCDPISGHTALYWYRQSLGQGPEFLIYFQGTGAADDSGLPNDRFFAVRPEGSVSTLKIQRTERGDSAVYLCASSLTGQAATQYFGPGTRLLVL.

The rearrangement links TRBV15 to TRBJ2-1; D call uncertain. V lost 0 bases, J lost 6 bases, and 6 bases lay in between. Germline loops: CDR1 LNHNV, CDR2 YYDKDF (reference sequence). The CDR3 extends over 13 amino acids. DNA of the CDR3: TGTGCCACCAGCAGAGAAAGACCCAATGAGCAGTTCTTC. Its protein is CATSRERPNEQFF.

The chain couples TRBV11-1 to TRBJ2-1; D is uncertain. V gave up 3 bases and J gave up 12 bases, with 18 bases separating them. The CDR3 runs 14 residues. Germline CDR1 SGHAT, CDR2 FQDESV (reference sequence). CDR3: CASSFLDPGPSQFF. In DNA, the CDR3 is TGTGCCAGCAGCTTTCTAGACCCCGGGCCCTCGCAGTTCTTC.

This sequence joins TRBV30 and TRBJ1-4, with D perhaps TRBD1 (5 bases). This CDR3 is built from 15 residues. CDR1 is GTSNPN and CDR2 is SVGIG in the germline V gene (reference sequence). V dropped 1 base and J dropped 7 bases, with 16 bases sitting between them. CDR3 in amino acids: CAWSGGTSIPEKLFF. The CDR3 DNA reads TGTGCCTGGAGTGGGGGGACCTCCATACCTGAAAAACTGTTTTTT.

The chain carries TRBV4-1 and TRBJ1-1; D gene ambiguous. V shed 6 bases and J shed 0 bases, with 11 bases lying between them. Germline values: CDR1 MGHRA, CDR2 YSYEKL. This CDR3 has 14 amino acids. The CDR3 nucleotides read TGCGCCAGCAGGGGTCCTCTCATGAACACTGAAGCTTTCTTT. This gives the protein CASRGPLMNTEAFF.

Remarks on this clone: The same CDR3 arises from other DNA sequences in this sample as well. The chain has TRBV19 and TRBJ1-1; D uncertain. The germline V gene encodes CDR1 LNHDA and CDR2 SQIVND (reference sequence). The CDR3 covers 11 residues. The V end was cut by 4 bases, the J end by 6 bases, with 6 bases between. The CDR3 nucleotides read TGTGCCAGTAGTAACGGGGCTGAAGCTTTCTTT. As protein: CASSNGAEAFF.

J is TRBJ2-7 and V is TRBV6-5, with no clear D. Trimming shortened V by 3 bases and J by 3 bases, and 9 bases separated the two germline ends. The CDR3 has 13 amino acids. Germline assignment: CDR1 MNHEY and CDR2 SVGAGI. CDR3 residues: CASSYSINYEQYF. In nucleotides, the CDR3 is TGTGCCAGCAGTTATTCCATTAACTACGAGCAGTACTTC.

This chain uses TRBV4-2 with TRBJ1-6, with a tentative D call TRBD1 (5 bases). Germline V CDR1 and CDR2: LGHNA, YNFKEQ. The V gene lost 3 bases and the J gene lost 8 bases, with 14 bases spanning the gap. The CDR3 consists of 15 residues. The CDR3 nucleotides read TGTGCCAGCAGCCAGGGACGGGTTGATTATTCACCCCTCCACTTT. Translated: CASSQGRVDYSPLHF.

The J gene is TRBJ1-1, the V gene TRBV25-1; D may be TRBD1 (5 bases). Trimming took off 2 bases at V and 5 bases at J, with 9 bases between the two ends. Germline V gene lookup returns CDR1 MGHDK and CDR2 SYGVNS. The length of the CDR3 is 13 residues. In DNA, the CDR3 is TGTGCCAGCAGTGAACAGGGTCGAACTGAAGCTTTCTTT. Amino acids: CASSEQGRTEAFF.

The chain couples TRBV14 to TRBJ2-1; 12 bases align to TRBD2. V shed 4 bases and J 4 bases; nucleotides not matched to a gene: 5. CDR3 length equals 16 residues. Per the germline V gene, CDR1 is SGHDN and CDR2 is FVKESK. The CDR3 sequence is CASSLPGLAGYNEQFF. CDR3 sequence (DNA): TGTGCCAGCAGCCTTCCGGGACTAGCGGGTTACAATGAGCAGTTCTTC.

This sequence joins TRBV6-5 and TRBJ2-7; weak D call: TRBD2 (5 bases). The V gene's germline CDR1 is MNHEY and CDR2 SVGAGI. CDR3 length equals 14 residues. Between the trimmed V and J ends, which lost 8 bases and 4 bases, there was a span of 18 bases. This CDR3 is CASGFGLGVYEQYF. DNA for the CDR3: TGTGCCAGCGGGTTCGGTTTGGGAGTGTACGAGCAGTACTTC.

The chain carries TRBV30 and TRBJ2-2; 11 nucleotides line up with TRBD2. Germline CDR1 GTSNPN, CDR2 SVGIG (reference sequence). The J segment lost 3 bases and the V segment lost 3 bases, leaving 3 bases of the junction unmatched. This CDR3 has 15 residues. The CDR3 spells CAWRILAGDTGELFF. The CDR3 DNA follows: TGTGCCTGGAGGATACTAGCGGGAGACACCGGGGAGCTGTTTTTT. Supplemented by reference TRBV30 and TRBJ2-2, the full variable domain reads SQTIHQWPATLVQPVGSPLSLECTVEGTSNPNLYWYRQAAGRGLQLLFYSVGIGQISSEVPQNLSASRPQDRQFILSSKKLLLSDSGFYLCAWRILAGDTGELFFGEGSRLTVL.

The table lists this clone with a few counts. The CDR3: CASTSLGRPSNTGELFF. DNA for the CDR3: TGTGCCAGCACCTCCTTGGGTCGGCCCTCGAACACCGGGGAGCTGTTTTTT. V and J are TRBV28 and TRBJ2-2, with D hard to call. CDR1 and CDR2 (germline): MDHEN, SYDVKM. Trimming took 7 bases from V and 0 from J, leaving 18 bases between them. The CDR3 length is 17 residues.

This clone was seen a handful of times. The V and J genes are TRBV20-1 and TRBJ2-1, with 7 bases matching TRBD1. Germline CDR1 and CDR2: DFQATT and SNEGSKA (reference sequence). Germline trimming cut 5 bases from V and 7 bases from J; bases unmatched to any gene: 2. CDR3 length equals 11 residues. This CDR3 reads CSASDRNEQFF. CDR3 in DNA: TGCAGTGCTTCGGACAGGAATGAGCAGTTCTTC.

About this clone: One base away lies a much larger clone, so this may be a sequencing read error. This same CDR3 is encoded by further DNA sequences in the sample. This chain joins TRBV13 and TRBJ2-6; tentative D call: TRBD1 (5 bases). The V gene lost 1 base and the J gene lost 2 bases, with 6 bases spanning the gap. The CDR3 is 15 amino acids. CDR1 is PRHDT and CDR2 is FYEKMQ in the germline V gene (reference sequence). The CDR3 spells CASSLEGPGANVLTF. The DNA of the CDR3 is TGTGCCAGCAGCTTAGAGGGGCCTGGGGCCAACGTCCTGACTTTC.

This sequence joins TRBV5-4 and TRBJ1-1; no reliable D call. CDR3 size: 13 residues. Germline lookup yields CDR1 SGHNT and CDR2 YYREEE (reference sequence). V was pared by 3 bases and J by 5 bases, with 11 bases between. The CDR3, as DNA: TGTGCCAGCAGCTCCCCTGTAGTGACTGAAGCTTTCTTT. Its translation: CASSSPVVTEAFF.

The chain joins TRBV18 to TRBJ2-1; perhaps TRBD1 as D (5 bases). Germline V gene sequence: CDR1 KGHSH, CDR2 LQKENI. The CDR3 sequence is 17 residues long. V gave up 4 bases and J gave up 4 bases, with 20 bases separating them. CDR3 nucleotide sequence: TGTGCCAGCTCACAGGGGCAGGGCGTAGGGGTTTACAATGAGCAGTTCTTC. Translated, it gives CASSQGQGVGVYNEQFF. The entire variable domain, with the rest obtained from reference TRBV18 and TRBJ2-1, is as follows: NAGVMQNPRHLVRRRGQEARLRCSPMKGHSHVYWYRQLPEEGLKFMVYLQKENIIDESGMPKERFSAEFPKEGPSILRIQQVVRGDSAAYFCASSQGQGVGVYNEQFFGPGTRLTVL.

V gene TRBV7-6 combines with J gene TRBJ2-3; a possible D gene is TRBD2 (6 bases). The CDR3 totals 12 residues. Between the trimmed V and J ends, which lost 5 bases and 5 bases, there was a span of 8 bases. Germline assignment: CDR1 SGHVS and CDR2 FNYEAQ. CDR3 sequence: CASSPGLDTQYF. The CDR3 DNA reads as TGTGCCAGCAGCCCGGGACTAGATACGCAGTATTTT.

The chain is built from TRBV27 and TRBJ2-7; D possibly corresponds to TRBD1 (6 bases). The CDR3 is 12 residues long. V lost 5 bases, J lost 6 bases, and 11 bases lay in between. The germline V gene encodes CDR1 MNHEY and CDR2 SMNVEV (reference sequence). CDR3 in DNA: TGTGCCAGCAGTACGACAGGACGCGAGCAGTACTTC. Translating it yields CASSTTGREQYF.

The chain has TRBV9 and TRBJ2-5, with no clear D. Germline loops: CDR1 SGDLS, CDR2 YYNGEE. Between the trimmed V and J ends, which lost 3 bases and 2 bases, there was a span of 14 bases. This CDR3 has 15 residues. The CDR3 is CASSATDGRQETQYF. In DNA form, the CDR3 reads TGTGCCAGCAGCGCTACCGACGGACGACAAGAGACCCAGTACTTC.

The chain employs TRBV5-6 and TRBJ2-7; D is ambiguous. V lost 0 bases and J lost 3, with 7 bases in between. This CDR3 has 13 residues. Germline lookup yields CDR1 SGHDT and CDR2 YYEEEE. The CDR3: CASSLAVDYEQYF. The DNA of the CDR3 is TGTGCCAGCAGCTTGGCGGTGGACTACGAGCAGTACTTC. The full variable domain, in which reference TRBV5-6 and TRBJ2-7 provide the parts outside the CDR3, is DAGVTQSPTHLIKTRGQQVTLRCSPKSGHDTVSWYQQALGQGPQFIFQYYEEEERQRGNFPDRFSGHQFPNYSSELNVNALLLGDSALYLCASSLAVDYEQYFGPGTRLTVT.